This TCR beta chain was identified during a study of regulatory T cells in long-lasting Graves disease (dated by TCRdb to about 2021). Notes on the research overall: Antithyroid drugs had been taken for less than 3 months by newly diagnosed Graves' disease patients. Persistent Graves' disease patients were compared with newly diagnosed Graves' disease patients by peripheral blood TCR sequencing and RNA sequencing. The study took place in China and was registered as a clinical trial. A total of around 35 samples underwent TCR sequencing: some 13 from persistent and around 20 from newly diagnosed Graves' disease patients.

The library relied on multiplex PCR. Instrument used: Illumina HiSeq 4000. To build TCR beta libraries, CDR3 regions were amplified by Arm-PCR using iRepertoire HTBI primers. Before sequencing, the PCR products went through gel purification. The original methods were these. Gene usage analysis of CDR3 amino acid clonotypes used the 55 to 80 TRBV and 14 to 15 TRBJ segments found across samples. COPE and FqMerger were used to merge the filtered high-quality paired reads into contigs. BLAST was used to align contigs to the IMGT TRBV, TRBD and TRBJ reference genes, and CDR3 was defined following IMGT. Any clonotype with a frequency above 0.1% was counted as a highly expanded clone. Shannon entropy was used to measure repertoire diversity, and the Gini coefficient was used to measure V-J evenness. A clonotype was considered public if more than one individual shared it. TCRdb reprocessed the public reads (quality trimming at Q25 with fastp, clone calling with MiXCR) and kept in-frame beta chains. Rows are unified per CDR3 protein, each entry keeping the most common DNA and genes. These V and J calls are TCRdb output, not the study's own analysis. In this sample the table shows approximately 350,000 distinct CDR3 sequences, about a sixth of which occur a single time. The ten largest account for about 27% of the sample.

Beyond this particular receptor, the publication reports: The authors noted that the small sample size was a limitation that may lower accuracy. Peripheral blood alone was examined, since thyroid tissue, which constituted the primary lesion, could not be accessed. TRBV28, TRBJ1-2 and TRBJ2-5 were preferentially used in persistent disease, while TRBV20-1 and TRBJ2-1 were favored in newly diagnosed disease. Only the TCR beta chain was sequenced and analyzed. Persistent Graves' disease patients showed lower TCR Shannon entropy and fewer highly expanded clones than newly diagnosed patients, suggesting clonal expansion. More public clonotypes were shared among persistent patients (around 3,000) than among newly diagnosed patients (just under 1,000).

The time point label for this specimen denotes: newly diagnosed GD, antithyroid drugs for less than 3 months. RNA was extracted from PBMCs in TRIzol for both TCR sequencing and RNA sequencing. Graves' disease was diagnosed according to American Thyroid Association guidelines. Patients were recruited from an endocrinology department in Xi'an, China. Each patient gave about 10 milliliters of peripheral blood, collected in an EDTA anticoagulant tube. Ficoll Paque Plus density gradient separation was used to isolate PBMCs, and no further T cell sorting was performed. RNA quality was checked with an Agilent 2100 Bioanalyzer and agarose gel, and concentration with a NanoDrop 2000. The CDR3 covers 14 residues, taking in both the cysteine and the phenylalanine. The kept DNA is CDR3 alone, 42 bases in frame from the first base. V is shortened by 8 bases, J by 1 base, and the region joining them spans 14 bases. The germline V gene encodes CDR1 MNHNS and CDR2 SASEGT.

This clonotype came up many times. Its antigen is unknown. Base qualities are not recorded, but no much larger clone differs from it by a single base. This same sample was also part of a study on T cells in Graves' hyperthyroidism and ophthalmopathy. The other study reports the following: Graves' hyperthyroidism was defined as stable when no progression to ophthalmopathy occurred over 18 months of follow-up. Hyperthyroidism patients were aged 18 to 65 years and newly diagnosed, with disease duration of less than 2 months. Exclusion was applied to patients with uncontrolled infections, other autoimmune diseases, pregnancy or lactation. Clinical symptoms, serum thyroxine and TRAb, thyroid ultrasound, and orbital computed tomography formed the basis for the diagnoses. The TCR CDR3 was subjected to a first round of RT-PCR using the HTBI primer set and the Qiagen OneStep RT-PCR kit. Most expanded thyroid clonotypes (frequency above 0.001) were also detected in blood, suggesting blood repertoires may reflect thyroid immune responses. In cross-validation, a model built on a 13 V-J signature told ophthalmopathy apart from stable hyperthyroidism with 85% to 90% sensitivity and approximately 81% specificity, and in testing the same model reached 80%/75%. In validation, the model predicted progression to ophthalmopathy a median of around six months before onset, with 70% to 71% sensitivity and about 75% specificity. To identify distinguishing TCR V-J signatures, a discovery cohort of about 100 patients was used, comprising 43 with Graves' ophthalmopathy and approximately 58 with stable Graves' hyperthyroidism. Prospective prediction of ophthalmopathy was tested in an independent validation cohort consisting of 18 hyperthyroidism patients and around 17 patients who later progressed to ophthalmopathy. The roughly 94 discovery patients were randomly divided into training and test sets at a 7:3 ratio. In addition, the study compared T-cell repertoires in thyroid tissue and in blood from 6 or 7 Graves' hyperthyroidism patients. After sampling, hyperthyroidism patients received methimazole starting at 30 mg daily, and ophthalmopathy patients received high-dose intravenous methylprednisolone. The libraries were constructed in a second round of multiplex PCR and then size-selected and purified. The libraries were sequenced on an Illumina HiSeq2000 using paired-end 100 bp reads. SOAPnuke was used to process the raw data, removing reads that contained adapters or uncalled bases, had a mean Phred below 15, or lacked an exact match to the constant primer or identifier. COPE v1.2.5 was used to merge the high-quality paired reads, and each unique nucleotide sequence was defined as a clonotype. MiTCR v1.1 was used to align the clonotypes against IMGT TRBV, TRBD and TRBJ reference segments. The analysis was restricted to V-J combinations with a frequency above 0.0001, which together covered approximately 99% of the repertoires. The TCS score was defined as the ratio of F50 (clonal expansion) to E x V (chaos), calculated using BLOSUM62-based TCRdist between CDR3 peptides within each V-J. Welch's t-statistics and random forest reduced around 520 V-J features to 13, which were used in a naive Bayes classifier (R e1071). Sample size was not statistically predetermined, and blinding of investigators to group allocation was not performed. TCR Vbeta CDR3 sequencing of 140 or so peripheral blood samples (43 ophthalmopathy, some 75 hyperthyroidism and some 17 progressor patients) is reported in the paper.

The TCR was taken from a man between 35 and 55 years old with Graves disease. Donor details come from another sample of the same person, matched by shared clones. The receptor chain draws on TRBV6-1 and TRBJ1-1, and TRBD1 may be the D gene, going by 6 matching bases. The sample in question was peripheral blood mononuclear cells (PBMCs), obtained at new diagnosis, from a patient treated with antithyroid drugs. The nucleotide sequence reads TGTGCCAGCGGTGGAACAGGGACGAACACTGAAGCTTTCTTT. Its product reads: CASGGTGTNTEAFF.